The 14 T cell receptor beta chains below were found in one sample sequenced in a study of regulatory T cells in long-lasting Graves disease. Building of the TCR beta libraries involved iRepertoire HTBI primers and Arm-PCR of CDR3 regions. TCRdb reanalysed the multiplex PCR reads using MiXCR and keeps one entry per CDR3 protein. The data hold hundreds of thousands of distinct CDR3 sequences, with roughly a sixth observed a single time. Time point meaning: newly diagnosed GD, antithyroid drugs for less than 3 months. From PBMCs, RNA was extracted and then used to make the TCR library. These data were also reused for a study on T cells in Graves' hyperthyroidism and ophthalmopathy.

The sample consisted of peripheral blood mononuclear cells (PBMCs), taken at new diagnosis, from a patient treated with antithyroid drugs. These receptor sequences come from a woman aged 40-65 years with Graves disease.

This clonotype appeared many times. V is TRBV7-3 and J is TRBJ1-2, with D unresolved. The CDR3 runs 13 residues. Germline loops: CDR1 SGHTA, CDR2 FQGTGA. V was cut by 4 bases and J by 4 bases, with 10 bases left in between. Written as DNA, the CDR3 is TGTGCCAGCAGCTCGACTGCGGGCTATGGCTACACCTTC. Translating it yields CASSSTAGYGYTF.

The gene calls are TRBV4-2 and TRBJ1-5; no clear D gene. V lost 8 bases and J lost 1, with 12 bases in between. The CDR3 is 14 amino acids. Germline V CDR1 and CDR2: LGHNA, YNFKEQ. The CDR3 coding sequence is TGTGCCAGCTCAGGCCTGGCCAGCAATCAGCCCCAGCATTTT. Protein sequence: CASSGLASNQPQHF.

The rearrangement joins TRBV28 to TRBJ2-2; 14 positions agree with TRBD2. The ends lost 4 bases at V and 6 bases at J; junction bases unmatched: 13. Germline assignment: CDR1 MDHEN and CDR2 SYDVKM. CDR3 length equals 19 residues. CDR3 region: CASSSPMTSGGAGAGELFF. The CDR3 DNA follows: TGTGCCAGCAGTTCCCCCATGACTAGCGGGGGGGCCGGGGCCGGGGAGCTGTTTTTT.

The table lists this clonotype with a few counts. The chain uses TRBV4-1 and TRBJ1-5; possibly TRBD1 for D (6 bases). V was trimmed by 1 base and J by 6 bases, leaving 10 bases between them. Germline lookup yields CDR1 MGHRA and CDR2 YSYEKL. This CDR3 region has 14 residues. The CDR3 nucleotides read TGCGCCAGCAGCCAAGCCCTGGGGGCTCAGCCCCAGCATTTT. Residues: CASSQALGAQPQHF.

The chain employs TRBV5-1 and TRBJ2-1; 16 positions match TRBD2. Trimming removed 4 bases from V and 6 bases from J; junction bases left unmatched: 4. Germline CDR1 is SGHRS and CDR2 is YFSETQ. The CDR3 covers 16 residues. The CDR3 loop reads CASSVGLAGGPNEQFF. CDR3 bases: TGCGCCAGCAGCGTGGGACTAGCGGGGGGGCCCAATGAGCAGTTCTTC.

The table lists this clonotype with many counts. The chain recombines TRBV7-8 with TRBJ1-6, with 8 bases lining up with TRBD1. J lost 10 bases, V lost 3 bases, and 5 bases had no gene match. This CDR3 is 14 amino acids long. CDR1 and CDR2 from the germline V gene are SGHVS and FQNEAQ. The CDR3 nucleotides read TGTGCCAGCAGCTTGAGAGCAGGGGGCTCACCCCTCCACTTT. Its protein product is CASSLRAGGSPLHF.

In this sample, this clonotype turned up many times. The junction differs from germline at one of its ends, possibly a read error. The chain links TRBV5-1 to TRBJ2-7; D is possibly TRBD1 (6 bases). This CDR3 has 12 residues. In germline, CDR1 is SGHRS, CDR2 YFSETQ. CDR3 nucleotide sequence: TGCGCCAGCAGCTGGGGGACATACGAACAGTACTTC. This encodes CASSWGTYEQYF.

This clonotype was seen a single time. A much larger clone lies a single base off, so this may be a read error. In this CDR3 the conserved last residue, phenylalanine or tryptophan, is missing, so a read error is likely. V usage is TRBV7-2 and J usage is TRBJ1-2, with D uncertain. Germline V gene sequence: CDR1 SGHTA, CDR2 FQGNSA. Trimming shortened V by 3 bases and J by 4 bases, and 9 bases separated the two germline ends. This CDR3 spans 13 amino acids. The CDR3 spells CASSLTTFYGYTS. CDR3 DNA sequence: TGTGCCAGCAGCTTGACTACATTCTATGGCTACACCTCC.

The chain carries TRBV6-5 and TRBJ2-1, with TRBD2 identical over 12 bases. The CDR3 has 18 amino acids. Trimming removed 2 bases from V and 7 bases from J; junction bases left unmatched: 12. Germline CDR1 is MNHEY and CDR2 is SVGAGI. The CDR3 loop is CASSYRLAGGGKSNEQFF. The CDR3 coding sequence is TGTGCCAGCAGTTACCGTCTAGCGGGGGGGGGGAAGTCGAATGAGCAGTTCTTC.

This sequence joins TRBV5-1 and TRBJ2-5, with D unclear. The germline V gene encodes CDR1 SGHRS and CDR2 YFSETQ. V was shortened by 5 bases and J by 4 bases, with 6 bases between the two germline ends. The CDR3 contains 11 residues. CDR3 sequence (DNA): TGCGCCAGCAGGCAATTAGAGACCCAGTACTTC. Translation: CASRQLETQYF. Combining the CDR3 with reference TRBV5-1 and TRBJ2-5 gives the whole variable domain KAGVTQTPRYLIKTRGQQVTLSCSPISGHRSVSWYQQTPGQGLQFLFEYFSETQRNKGNFPGRFSGRQFSNSRSEMNVSTLELGDSALYLCASRQLETQYFGPGTRLLVL.

Many counts were recorded for this clonotype. V and J are TRBV5-1 and TRBJ1-2; D perhaps matches TRBD1 (5 bases). The V end lost 4 bases, the J end lost 0 bases, and 16 bases lay between the germline ends. The germline CDR1 and CDR2 sequences are SGHRS and YFSETQ. This CDR3 contains 16 residues. CDR3 nucleotides: TGCGCCAGCAGCCGGCCCCGGGACGGAGCTAACTATGGCTACACCTTC. Encoded protein: CASSRPRDGANYGYTF.

In its sample, this clonotype was seen many times. The chain couples TRBV13 to TRBJ2-1; the match to TRBD2 covers 8 bases. CDR1 is PRHDT, CDR2 FYEKMQ, per germline (reference sequence). Germline trimming cut 1 base from V and 2 bases from J; bases unmatched to any gene: 4. There are 16 residues in the CDR3. The CDR3 nucleotides are TGTGCCAGCAGCTTAGAGGGACTAGATCCCTACAATGAGCAGTTCTTC. It codes for CASSLEGLDPYNEQFF. Filled out from reference TRBV13 and TRBJ2-1, the complete variable domain reads AAGVIQSPRHLIKEKRETATLKCYPIPRHDTVYWYQQGPGQDPQFLISFYEKMQSDKGSIPDRFSAQQFSDYHSELNMSSLELGDSALYFCASSLEGLDPYNEQFFGPGTRLTVL.

The J gene is TRBJ1-5, the V gene TRBV29-1; TRBD1 aligns across 9 bases. Germline CDR1 is SQVTM and CDR2 is ANQGSEA. The CDR3 runs 15 residues. V shed 7 bases, J shed 1 base, and the junction held 8 bases outside the gene matches. The CDR3 DNA follows: TGCAGCGCCAAACAGGGGGCCAGGAGCAATCAGCCCCAGCATTTT. Translated, it gives CSAKQGARSNQPQHF.

This clonotype has a count of ten or more. The chain uses TRBV6-5 and TRBJ2-7, with a possible D match to TRBD2 (6 bases). Trimming removed 0 bases at V and 7 bases at J, with 13 bases between. The CDR3 covers 14 residues. CDR1 and CDR2 from the germline V gene are MNHEY and SVGAGI. The CDR3 reads CASSYSTASAEQYF. The CDR3 DNA reads TGTGCCAGCAGTTACTCGACGGCTAGCGCGGAGCAGTACTTC.